These 25 T cell receptor beta chains share one sample of origin, sequenced in a study of radiotherapy plus CTLA-4 blockade in lung cancer. This table comes from immunoSEQ multiplex PCR, and its TCRdb copy is limited to in-frame clones, with some not included. Of some 32,000 clones listed, 75% to 90% are singletons. The specimen comprised peripheral blood, sampled from a patient treated with radiotherapy plus ipilimumab. These receptors came from a human donor with non-small cell lung cancer that progressed on radiotherapy plus ipilimumab.

J is TRBJ2-3 and V is TRBV14; no clear D gene. V dropped 3 bases and J dropped 7 bases, with 8 bases sitting between them. Germline CDR1 and CDR2: SGHDN and FVKESK. The CDR3 has 12 amino acids. CDR3 sequence (DNA): TGTGCCAGCAGCCAGGGCTATAATACGCAGTATTTT. Protein product: CASSQGYNTQYF.

The chain carries TRBV28 and TRBJ2-2; tentatively, D is TRBD2 (7 bases). The germline V gene encodes CDR1 MDHEN and CDR2 SYDVKM. Trimming left V 7 bases short and J 1 base short, with 19 bases between. The CDR3 has 17 amino acids. DNA of the CDR3: TGTGCCAGCACCTCGGGAGGTGGGGGCCGGAACACCGGGGAGCTGTTTTTT. Translating it yields CASTSGGGGRNTGELFF.

The chain uses TRBV5-1 and TRBJ1-1, with no clear D. The germline V gene has CDR1 SGHRS and CDR2 YFSETQ. This CDR3 spans 12 amino acids. The V end was cut by 3 bases, the J end by 11 bases, with 14 bases between. The CDR3 sequence is CASSSEGLQAFF. CDR3 nucleotides: TGCGCCAGCAGCTCAGAGGGATTGCAGGCTTTCTTT.

This rearrangement joins TRBV9 to TRBJ1-3; D is uncertain. The CDR3 has 15 amino acids. Trimming cost V 0 bases and J 1 base, with 8 bases left between them. In germline, CDR1 is SGDLS, CDR2 YYNGEE. The CDR3 DNA follows: TGTGCCAGCAGCGTAGGGCGGGAATCTGGAAACACCATATATTTT. Translation gives CASSVGRESGNTIYF.

This clone was found a few times. The chain links TRBV5-1 to TRBJ2-7, with 11 bases lining up with TRBD1. Trimming at V came to 5 bases and at J to 5 bases, leaving 6 bases not matched to a gene. Germline V gene sequence: CDR1 SGHRS, CDR2 YFSETQ. This CDR3 is built from 14 residues. The DNA for the CDR3 is TGCGCCAGCAGGTACGGGACAGGGGGACACGAGCAGTACTTC. Its translation: CASRYGTGGHEQYF.

The chain employs TRBV19 and TRBJ2-7; tentative D call: TRBD2 (6 bases). Trimming took off 1 base at V and 2 bases at J, with 6 bases between the two ends. This CDR3 has 13 amino acids. CDR1 and CDR2 from the germline V gene are LNHDA and SQIVND (reference sequence). The CDR3 loop is CASSIAGAYEQYF. CDR3 bases: TGTGCCAGTAGTATAGCGGGAGCCTACGAGCAGTACTTC. Looking up the rest from reference TRBV19 and TRBJ2-7 gives the full variable domain: DGGITQSPKYLFRKEGQNVTLSCEQNLNHDAMYWYRQDPGQGLRLIYYSQIVNDFQKGDIAEGYSVSREKKESFPLTVTSAQKNPTAFYLCASSIAGAYEQYFGPGTRLTVT.

This clone has only one observation. The CDR3 sequence: CASSESLAPKGGDTQYF. In DNA form, the CDR3 reads TGCGCCAGCAGTGAGTCGCTAGCCCCCAAAGGAGGAGATACGCAGTATTTT. The rearrangement uses TRBV10-1 and TRBJ2-3; TRBD2 might be the D (5 bases). The CDR3 has 17 residues. Trimming cost V 0 bases and J 5 bases, with 18 bases left between them. CDR1 is WNHNN, CDR2 SYGVQD, per germline (reference sequence).

The chain carries TRBV19 and TRBJ2-7; 8 bases line up with TRBD1. J was trimmed by 6 bases and V by 2 bases; bases with no gene match: 18. The CDR3 is made up of 18 amino acids. Germline CDR1 reads LNHDA; CDR2 reads SQIVND (reference sequence). This chain's CDR3 is CASSISLYRQGAPPEQYF. Here the CDR3 DNA reads TGTGCCAGTAGTATATCGTTATATAGGCAGGGGGCTCCCCCCGAGCAGTACTTC.

The J gene is TRBJ2-7, the V gene TRBV6-1, with D possibly matching TRBD2 (6 bases). This CDR3 has 16 residues. Germline lookup yields CDR1 MNHNS and CDR2 SASEGT. V lost 2 bases to trimming and J lost 2 bases, with 16 bases between them. The CDR3 is CASSERMGLLAYEQYF. CDR3 DNA sequence: TGTGCCAGCAGTGAACGCATGGGACTGTTGGCCTACGAGCAGTACTTC.

The chain uses TRBV27 and TRBJ2-6; 11 bases match TRBD1. This CDR3 comprises 19 residues. Germline CDR1 is MNHEY and CDR2 is SMNVEV (reference sequence). Trimming at V came to 3 bases and at J to 3 bases, leaving 10 bases not matched to a gene. The CDR3 is CASSFRDRGTGGGANVLTF. CDR3 bases: TGTGCCAGCAGTTTCCGGGACAGGGGGACAGGCGGTGGGGCCAACGTCCTGACTTTC.

The sample holds one count of this clone. The chain recombines TRBV27 with TRBJ2-4, with unresolved D. Germline CDR1 is MNHEY and CDR2 is SMNVEV (reference sequence). CDR3 size: 15 residues. V was trimmed by 6 bases and J by 0 bases, leaving 12 bases between them. CDR3 loop: CASRTESLAKNIQYF. CDR3 DNA sequence: TGTGCCAGCAGAACAGAAAGCTTAGCCAAAAACATTCAGTACTTC.

This clone has a handful of counts. The chain joins TRBV9 to TRBJ1-5, with TRBD1 as a possible D gene (6 bases). Trimming took 2 bases from V and 5 from J, leaving 11 bases between them. CDR3 length: 14 residues. Germline V lookup: CDR1 SGDLS, CDR2 YYNGEE. The CDR3 reads CASSVGGADQPQHF. CDR3 in DNA: TGTGCCAGCAGCGTGGGGGGGGCCGATCAGCCCCAGCATTTT. Using reference TRBV9 and TRBJ1-5 for the parts outside the CDR3, the full variable domain is DSGVTQTPKHLITATGQRVTLRCSPRSGDLSVYWYQQSLDQGLQFLIQYYNGEERAKGNILERFSAQQFPDLHSELNLSSLELGDSALYFCASSVGGADQPQHFGDGTRLSIL.

The chain employs TRBV18 and TRBJ2-3; D unresolved. CDR1 is KGHSH, CDR2 LQKENI, per germline. The CDR3 runs to 11 residues. Trimming took 2 bases from V and 6 from J, leaving 3 bases between them. In DNA form, the CDR3 reads TGTGCCAGCTCACCATCGGATACGCAGTATTTT. Its protein product is CASSPSDTQYF.

Comment on this clone: Relative to the germline gene, one junction end is altered; a read error may explain this. This chain connects TRBV2 to TRBJ2-7; possible D gene TRBD1, 6 bases. Looked up from germline, CDR1 is SNHLY and CDR2 is FYNNEI. The CDR3 is made up of 15 amino acids. The CDR3 sequence is CARSERQASSYEQYF. The DNA for the CDR3 is TGTGCCCGCAGTGAACGACAGGCCAGCTCCTACGAGCAGTACTTC. Drawing the rest from reference TRBV2 and TRBJ2-7, the complete variable domain is EPEVTQTPSHQVTQMGQEVILRCVPISNHLYFYWYRQILGQKVEFLVSFYNNEISEKSEIFDDQFSVERPDGSNFTLKIRSTKLEDSAMYFCARSERQASSYEQYFGPGTRLTVT.

The chain combines TRBV5-5 with TRBJ2-3; 8 positions agree with TRBD1. Per the germline V gene, CDR1 is SGHKS and CDR2 is YYEKEE (reference sequence). The ends lost 0 bases at V and 2 bases at J; junction bases unmatched: 2. This CDR3 contains 15 residues. The CDR3 loop reads CASSLGGQDTDTQYF. The CDR3 bases are TGTGCCAGCAGCTTGGGGGGACAGGACACAGATACGCAGTATTTT.

The chain combines TRBV2 with TRBJ1-2; D is undetermined. Trimming stripped 3 bases from V and 4 bases from J, with 9 bases between. The V gene's germline CDR1 is SNHLY and CDR2 FYNNEI. The CDR3 consists of 13 residues. The CDR3, as DNA: TGTGCCAGCAGTGATTGGAGATTCTATGGCTACACCTTC. Its protein is CASSDWRFYGYTF.

This clone was seen a handful of times. This chain connects TRBV7-3 to TRBJ1-2; D is ambiguous. Trimming removed 5 bases at V and 0 bases at J, with 7 bases between. The CDR3 is 13 residues long. Germline-derived CDR1 and CDR2 are SGHTA and FQGTGA. The CDR3 DNA sequence: TGTGCCAGCAGCCCAGACTCTAACTATGGCTACACCTTC. It translates to CASSPDSNYGYTF.

V is TRBV5-1 and J is TRBJ2-1; 8 bases align to TRBD2. Per germline, CDR1 SGHRS and CDR2 YFSETQ. With V trimmed by 5 bases and J by 3 bases, 7 bases remained unmatched. This CDR3 has 15 residues. CDR3 amino acids: CASRSGGVDYNEQFF. DNA for the CDR3: TGCGCCAGCAGATCCGGGGGGGTAGACTACAATGAGCAGTTCTTC.

DNA of the CDR3: TGTGCCAGCGGAGGACAGCGATTCTCACCCCTCCACTTT. Protein product: CASGGQRFSPLHF. The rearrangement uses TRBV28 and TRBJ1-6, with D tentatively TRBD1 (6 bases). This CDR3 contains 13 residues. Between the trimmed V and J ends, which lost 8 bases and 10 bases, there was a span of 15 bases. Germline V gene lookup returns CDR1 MDHEN and CDR2 SYDVKM.

This clone was seen only a few times. The chain couples TRBV27 to TRBJ1-1, with TRBD1 matching over 11 bases. The germline gives CDR1 MNHEY, CDR2 SMNVEV (reference sequence). This CDR3 region has 14 residues. The V gene end was trimmed by 4 bases and the J gene end by 11 bases; junction bases not matched to a gene: 9. The CDR3 DNA reads TGTGCCAGCAGTTCCCACCGGGACAGGGGGATGGCTTTCTTT. Translated, it gives CASSSHRDRGMAFF.

The chain is built from TRBV6-4 and TRBJ2-1, with D tentatively TRBD1 (6 bases). CDR1 MRHNA and CDR2 SNTAGT come from the germline V gene. The CDR3 consists of 14 residues. The V end lost 6 bases, the J end lost 4 bases, and 13 bases lay between the germline ends. The CDR3 DNA is TGTGCCAGCAGGAGGACAGTCGATTACAATGAGCAGTTCTTC. It codes for CASRRTVDYNEQFF.

The chain combines TRBV5-1 with TRBJ2-5, with 10 bases aligning to TRBD1. The V gene's germline CDR1 is SGHRS and CDR2 YFSETQ. The trim removed 4 bases at V and 3 bases at J, leaving 6 bases unmatched. The CDR3 has 15 amino acids. CDR3 region: CASSSAGTGEETQYF. The CDR3 nucleotides are TGCGCCAGCAGCAGTGCCGGGACAGGGGAAGAGACCCAGTACTTC.

The chain recombines TRBV9 with TRBJ2-3; 9 bases are a match to TRBD2. The CDR3 loop spans 17 amino acids. The germline gives CDR1 SGDLS, CDR2 YYNGEE. V was pared by 1 base and J by 2 bases, with 8 bases of the junction left unmatched. CDR3 nucleotide sequence: TGTGCCAGCAGCGTACGGGCTAGCGGGGCCGTCACAGATACGCAGTATTTT. Translated, it gives CASSVRASGAVTDTQYF.

The chain has TRBV27 and TRBJ1-1, with D unresolved. CDR1 and CDR2 (germline): MNHEY, SMNVEV (reference sequence). The CDR3 runs 14 residues. The V end was cut by 6 bases, the J end by 4 bases, with 15 bases between. The CDR3 region is CASRNLLPFTEAFF. DNA of the CDR3: TGTGCCAGCAGGAATCTATTACCATTCACTGAAGCTTTCTTT.

This clone was counted only a few times. CDR3 in amino acids: CASSPVDRQTAFF. The CDR3 coding sequence is TGTGCCAGCAGCCCCGTGGACAGACAAACAGCTTTCTTT. V is TRBV6-6 and J is TRBJ1-1, with a possible D match to TRBD1 (6 bases). This CDR3 spans 13 amino acids. The V end was cut by 6 bases, the J end by 10 bases, with 18 bases between. The germline V gene has CDR1 MNHNY and CDR2 SVGAGI (reference sequence).